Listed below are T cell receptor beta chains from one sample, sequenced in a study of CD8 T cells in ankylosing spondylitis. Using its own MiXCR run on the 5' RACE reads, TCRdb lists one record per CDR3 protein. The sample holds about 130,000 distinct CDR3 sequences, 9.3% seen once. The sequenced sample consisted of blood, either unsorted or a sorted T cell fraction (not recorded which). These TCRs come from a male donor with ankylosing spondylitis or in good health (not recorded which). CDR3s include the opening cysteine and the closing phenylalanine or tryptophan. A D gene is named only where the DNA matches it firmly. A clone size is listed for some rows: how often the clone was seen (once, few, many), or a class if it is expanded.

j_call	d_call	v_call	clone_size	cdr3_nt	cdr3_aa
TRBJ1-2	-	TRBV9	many	TGTGCCAGCAGCGTCGATAACTATGGCTACACCTTC	CASSVDNYGYTF
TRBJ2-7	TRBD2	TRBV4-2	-	TGTGCCAGCAGCCCCGAGGAGCGGGAGTTCGACGAGCAGTACTTC	CASSPEEREFDEQYF
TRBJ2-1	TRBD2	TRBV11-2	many	TGTGCCAGCAGCTTTACGTTTGGCGGGAGGGTTAGTAGATCATACAATGAGCAGTTCTTC	CASSFTFGGRVSRSYNEQFF
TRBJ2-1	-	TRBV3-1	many	TGTGCCAGCAGCCCTCTGGGGGTAGCGGCCTCCTACAATGAGCAGTTCTTC	CASSPLGVAASYNEQFF
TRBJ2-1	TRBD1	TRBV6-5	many	TGTGCCAGCAGTTACCATGGACAGGGCAATGAGCAGTTCTTC	CASSYHGQGNEQFF
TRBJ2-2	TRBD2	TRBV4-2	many	TGTGCCAGCAGCCAAGAAGCGACTAGCTTACCCGGGGAGCTGTTTTTT	CASSQEATSLPGELFF
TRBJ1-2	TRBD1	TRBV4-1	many	TGCGCCAGCAGCCAAGATGCGCACAGGGGGCGCTTCTCCTTTCATGGCTACACCTTC	CASSQDAHRGRFSFHGYTF
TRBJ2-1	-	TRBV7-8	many	TGTGCCAGCAACAAGGACCGGGGTGAGCAGTTCTTC	CASNKDRGEQFF
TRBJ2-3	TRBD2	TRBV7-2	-	TGTGCCAGCAGCTTAGTTTTGCGGGAGAGGTCAGATACGCAGTATTTT	CASSLVLRERSDTQYF
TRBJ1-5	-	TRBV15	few	TGTGCCACCAGCAGACAGAGGGGTAGCAATCAGCCCCAGCATTTT	CATSRQRGSNQPQHF
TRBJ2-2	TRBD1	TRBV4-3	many	TGCGCCAGCAGCCAAGAATATTGGACAGGGGACACCGGGGAGCTGTTTTTT	CASSQEYWTGDTGELFF
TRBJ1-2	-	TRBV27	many	TGTGCCAGCAGTCCGTCGGACCCGAGGGGCTACACCTTC	CASSPSDPRGYTF
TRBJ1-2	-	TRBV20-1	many	TGCAGTGCTAGAGATCCCGGGAAGGTTTATGGCTACACCTTC	CSARDPGKVYGYTF
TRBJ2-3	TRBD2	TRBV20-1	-	TGCAGTGCTAGCGACCAGCGGGAGCGGACAGATACGCAGTATTTT	CSASDQRERTDTQYF
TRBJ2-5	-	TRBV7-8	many	TGTGCCAGCAGCAATCCGGTCGGTCTCGAGACCCAGTACTTC	CASSNPVGLETQYF
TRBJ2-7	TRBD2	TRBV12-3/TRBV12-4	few	TGTGCCAGCAGTGGACATCTAGCGGGGTTAACCTACGAGCAGTACTTC	CASSGHLAGLTYEQYF
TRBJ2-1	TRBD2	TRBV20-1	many	TGCAGTGCTAGAGGGTCTAGCGGGAGAGGGATTGAGCAGTTCTTC	CSARGSSGRGIEQFF
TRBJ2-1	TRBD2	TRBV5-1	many	TGCGCCAGCAGCGGGCGGACTAGCGGGGCCTCCTCCTACAATGAGCAGTTCTTC	CASSGRTSGASSYNEQFF
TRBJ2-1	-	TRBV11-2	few	TGTGCCAGCAGCTTAGGAGGCCCAAACAGGTATTCCTACAATGAGCAGTTCTTC	CASSLGGPNRYSYNEQFF
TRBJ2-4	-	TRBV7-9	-	TGTGCCAGCAGCTTAGGCTTAGTTGGTCAAAACAGTCAGTACTTC	CASSLGLVGQNSQYF
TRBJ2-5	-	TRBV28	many	TGTGCCAGCAGTTCCAGATCACATGGGTTGGAGACCCAGTACTTC	CASSSRSHGLETQYF
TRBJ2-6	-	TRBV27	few	TGTGCCAGCAGTCGACCATCTGGGGCCAACGTCCTGACTTTC	CASSRPSGANVLTF
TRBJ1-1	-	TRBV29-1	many	TGCAGCGTGAAAGGCTACACAGCCACTGAAGCTTTCTTT	CSVKGYTATEAFF
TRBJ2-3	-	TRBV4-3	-	TGCGCCAGCAGCCAAGGGTCAGGGCGGCCAGATACGCAGTATTTT	CASSQGSGRPDTQYF
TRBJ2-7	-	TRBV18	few	TGTGCCAGCTCACCGGTCCCCGTCTCCTACGAGCAGTACTTC	CASSPVPVSYEQYF
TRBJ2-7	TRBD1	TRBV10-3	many	TGTGCCATCAGTGACCCCGGGACAGGGGGCGCCTACGAGCAGTACTTC	CAISDPGTGGAYEQYF
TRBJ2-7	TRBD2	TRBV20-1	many	TGCAGTGCTTTTCTAGCGGGGGTTTCCTACGAGCAGTACTTC	CSAFLAGVSYEQYF
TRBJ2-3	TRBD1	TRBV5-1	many	TGCGCCAGCAGCTTGGAGGACAGGGGGTTCACAGATACGCAGTATTTT	CASSLEDRGFTDTQYF
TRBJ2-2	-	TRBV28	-	TGTGCCAGCAGTCACCCGACCACCGGGGAGCTGTTTTTT	CASSHPTTGELFF
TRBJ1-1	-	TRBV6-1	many	TGTGCCAGCAGTGAACATTCTGAAGCTTTCTTT	CASSEHSEAFF
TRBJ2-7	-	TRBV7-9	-	TGTGCCAGCAGCTCTAGAGGGGGGAATGACTACGAGCAGTACTTC	CASSSRGGNDYEQYF
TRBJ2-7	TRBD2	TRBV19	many	TGTGCCAGTAGTAACCCCAGCGGGAGTTCGGACGAGCAGTACTTC	CASSNPSGSSDEQYF
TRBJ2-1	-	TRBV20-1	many	TGCAGTGCCAGTGGGCCATACAATGAGCAGTTCTTC	CSASGPYNEQFF
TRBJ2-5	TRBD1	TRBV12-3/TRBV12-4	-	TGTGCCAGCAGCTACACAGGGGGCAGGCCAGAGACCCAGTACTTC	CASSYTGGRPETQYF
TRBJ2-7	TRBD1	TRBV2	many	TGTGCCAGCAGCCCAACAGGGGGCAGGGGGCAGTACTTC	CASSPTGGRGQYF
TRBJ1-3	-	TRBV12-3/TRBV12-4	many	TGTGCCAGCAGCATGGTGGGGAGGGGAAACACCATATATTTT	CASSMVGRGNTIYF
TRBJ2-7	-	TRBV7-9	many	TGTGCCAGCAGCTTCGGTTCGGCCGAGCAGTACTTC	CASSFGSAEQYF
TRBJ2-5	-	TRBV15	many	TGTGCCACCAGCACCCGGTTTAGGTACCAAGAGACCCAGTACTTC	CATSTRFRYQETQYF
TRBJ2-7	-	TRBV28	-	TGTGCCAGCAGTGAGTCGGGCGGAAAATCCTACGAGCAGTACTTC	CASSESGGKSYEQYF
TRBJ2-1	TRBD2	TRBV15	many	TGTGCCACCAGCAGGTCAAGCGGGAGCGGCTACAATGAGCAGTTCTTC	CATSRSSGSGYNEQFF
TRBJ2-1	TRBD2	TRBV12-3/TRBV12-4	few	TGTGCCAGCAGCACCTCACTAGCGGGAGTGGAGCAGTTCTTC	CASSTSLAGVEQFF
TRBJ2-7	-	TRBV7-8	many	TGTGCCAGCAGCCCGAGAGGGGCCTCCTACGAGCAGTACTTC	CASSPRGASYEQYF
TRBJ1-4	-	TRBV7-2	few	TGTGCCAGCAGCTTAGGTCGCAGCTCAACTAATGAAAAACTGTTTTTT	CASSLGRSSTNEKLFF
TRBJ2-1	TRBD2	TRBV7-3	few	TGTGCCAGCAGCTTAACTAGGACTAGCGGGAGGGTTAGCTCCTACAATGAGCAGTTCTTC	CASSLTRTSGRVSSYNEQFF
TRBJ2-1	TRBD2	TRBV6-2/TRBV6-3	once	TGTGCCAGCAGTTACGGGACTAGCGGGAATTTGCACGTTTCGAATGAGCAGTTCTTC	CASSYGTSGNLHVSNEQFF
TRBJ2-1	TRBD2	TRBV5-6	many	TGTGCCAGCAGCTTGAATTTGGGGCTAGCGGGAGAAAATGAGCAGTTCTTC	CASSLNLGLAGENEQFF
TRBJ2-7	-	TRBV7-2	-	TGTGCCAGCAGCTTAGGGTCCCGGACAGCGTCCTACGAGCAGTACTTC	CASSLGSRTASYEQYF